This T cell receptor (beta chain) was retrieved from a study of blood T cell repertoires in COVID-19. Looking at the study overall: Sample material is recorded as cDNA or gDNA derived from T cells, B-cell-depleted T cells, or PBMCs.

V gave up 3 bases and J gave up 0 bases, with 15 bases separating them. CDR1 and CDR2 (germline): SNHLY, FYNNEI. This CDR3 contains 17 residues. All enrollees were about 18 to 90 years old and from about 25 US areas. Which cohort a participant joined came from the clinical history participants gave. In the study's own analysis: Reference gene primers were amplified, and this amplification served to estimate nucleated cell counts. TCRdb's copy holds only in-frame clones and misses some; the assay was immunoSEQ multiplex PCR. V and J calls and clone size are given by that table; D and trimming were obtained from the DNA. The sample lists 190,000 or so clones, about 86% occurring once.

This sequence was found in a woman aged 30 to 39 who had been exposed to COVID-19. The chain joins TRBV2 to TRBJ1-3; TRBD1 might be the D (5 bases). The source material was PBMCs or T cells enriched from blood (not recorded which). CDR3 nucleotides: TGTGCCAGCAGTGACCTGGCAGGGCGATTCTCTGGAAACACCATATATTTT. It codes for CASSDLAGRFSGNTIYF.